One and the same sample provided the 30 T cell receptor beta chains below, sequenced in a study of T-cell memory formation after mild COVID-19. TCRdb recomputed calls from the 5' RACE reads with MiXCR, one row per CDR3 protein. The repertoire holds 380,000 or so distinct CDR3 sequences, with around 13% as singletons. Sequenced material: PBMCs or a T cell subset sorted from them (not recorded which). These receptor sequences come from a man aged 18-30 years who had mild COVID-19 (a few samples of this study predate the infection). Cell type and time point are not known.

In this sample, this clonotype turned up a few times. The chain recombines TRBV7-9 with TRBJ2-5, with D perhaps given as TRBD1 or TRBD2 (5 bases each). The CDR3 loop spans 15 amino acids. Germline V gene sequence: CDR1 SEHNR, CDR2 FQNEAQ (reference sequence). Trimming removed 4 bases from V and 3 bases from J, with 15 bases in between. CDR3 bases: TGTGCCAGCAGCTACTCCGGGACCAGAAAAGAGACCCAGTACTTC. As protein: CASSYSGTRKETQYF.

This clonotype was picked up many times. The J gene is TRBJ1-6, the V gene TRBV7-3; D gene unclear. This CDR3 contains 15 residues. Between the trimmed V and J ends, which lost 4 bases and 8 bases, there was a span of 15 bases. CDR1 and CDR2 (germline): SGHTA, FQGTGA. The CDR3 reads CASSSDPSVDSPLHF. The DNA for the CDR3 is TGTGCCAGCAGCTCCGACCCATCGGTTGATTCACCCCTCCACTTT.

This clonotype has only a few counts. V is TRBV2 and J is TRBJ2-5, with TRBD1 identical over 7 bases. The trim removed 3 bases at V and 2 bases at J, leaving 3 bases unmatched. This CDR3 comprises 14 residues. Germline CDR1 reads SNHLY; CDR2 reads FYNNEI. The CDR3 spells CASSEYRGQETQYF. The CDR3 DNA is TGTGCCAGCAGTGAGTACAGGGGACAAGAGACCCAGTACTTC.

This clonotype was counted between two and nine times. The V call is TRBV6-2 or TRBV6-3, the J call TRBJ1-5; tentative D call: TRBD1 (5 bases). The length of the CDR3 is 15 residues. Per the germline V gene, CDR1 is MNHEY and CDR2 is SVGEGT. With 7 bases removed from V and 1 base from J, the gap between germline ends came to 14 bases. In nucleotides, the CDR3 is TGTGCCAGCATTCCGGCGGGACGAAGCAATCAGCCCCAGCATTTT. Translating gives CASIPAGRSNQPQHF.

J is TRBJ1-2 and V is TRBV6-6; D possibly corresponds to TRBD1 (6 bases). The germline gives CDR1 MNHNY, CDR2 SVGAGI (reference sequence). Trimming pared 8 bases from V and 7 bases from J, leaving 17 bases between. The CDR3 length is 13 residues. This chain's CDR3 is CASHTGGVGGYTF. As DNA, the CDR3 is TGTGCCAGCCATACGGGGGGCGTTGGTGGCTACACCTTC.

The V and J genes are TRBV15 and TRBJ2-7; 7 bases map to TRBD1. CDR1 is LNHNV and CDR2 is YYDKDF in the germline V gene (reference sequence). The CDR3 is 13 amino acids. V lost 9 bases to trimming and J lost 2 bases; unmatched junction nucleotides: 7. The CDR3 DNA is TGTGCCACGTCGACGGGACAGCCCTACGAGCAGTACGTC. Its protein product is CATSTGQPYEQYV.

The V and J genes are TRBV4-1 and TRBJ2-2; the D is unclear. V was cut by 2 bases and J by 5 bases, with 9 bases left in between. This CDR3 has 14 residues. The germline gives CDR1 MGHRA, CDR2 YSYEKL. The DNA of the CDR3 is TGCGCCAGCAGCCAATACGTTACGACCGGGGAGCTGTTTTTT. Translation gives CASSQYVTTGELFF.

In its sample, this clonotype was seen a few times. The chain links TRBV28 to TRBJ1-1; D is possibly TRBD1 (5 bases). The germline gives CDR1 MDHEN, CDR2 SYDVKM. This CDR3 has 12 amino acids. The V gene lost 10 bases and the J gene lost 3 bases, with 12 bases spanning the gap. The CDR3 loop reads CATKGPYTEAFF. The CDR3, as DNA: TGTGCCACCAAGGGACCTTACACTGAAGCTTTCTTT.

CDR3 nucleotides: TGTGCCACCAGCAGACGGGACGGCAAAAACATTCAGTACTTC. Translated: CATSRRDGKNIQYF. This chain joins TRBV15 and TRBJ2-4, with D perhaps matching TRBD1 or TRBD2 (5 bases each). This CDR3 is built from 14 residues. With 2 bases removed from V and 3 bases from J, the gap between germline ends came to 8 bases. CDR1 and CDR2 (germline): LNHNV, YYDKDF (reference sequence).

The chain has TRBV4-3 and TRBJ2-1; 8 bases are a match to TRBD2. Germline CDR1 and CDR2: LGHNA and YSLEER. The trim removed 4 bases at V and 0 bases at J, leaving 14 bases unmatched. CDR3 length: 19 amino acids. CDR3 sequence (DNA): TGCGCCAGCAGCCGCAACGCAGCGGGGGACACGAGCTCCTACAATGAGCAGTTCTTC. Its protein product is CASSRNAAGDTSSYNEQFF.

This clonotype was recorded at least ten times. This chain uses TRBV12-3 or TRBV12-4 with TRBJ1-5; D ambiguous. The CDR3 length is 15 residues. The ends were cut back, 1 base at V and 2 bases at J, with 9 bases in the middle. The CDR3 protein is CASSLGSGGNQPQHF. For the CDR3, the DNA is TGTGCCAGCAGTTTAGGGTCGGGTGGCAATCAGCCCCAGCATTTT.

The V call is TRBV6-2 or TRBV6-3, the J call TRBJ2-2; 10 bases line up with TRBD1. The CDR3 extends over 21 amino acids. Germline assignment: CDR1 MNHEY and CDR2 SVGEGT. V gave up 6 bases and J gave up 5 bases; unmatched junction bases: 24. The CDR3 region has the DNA TGTGCCAGCAGCCCTCCACAAGACAGGGGGCTTGGGGTTGACCGGACCGGGGAGCTGTTTTTT. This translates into CASSPPQDRGLGVDRTGELFF.

The CDR3 DNA reads TGCAGCACAAAGACAGTACTGAACACTGAAGCTTTCTTT. Protein sequence: CSTKTVLNTEAFF. The J gene is TRBJ1-1, the V gene TRBV20-1, with TRBD1 as a possible D gene (5 bases). The CDR3 extends over 13 amino acids. The germline CDR1 and CDR2 sequences are DFQATT and SNEGSKA (reference sequence).

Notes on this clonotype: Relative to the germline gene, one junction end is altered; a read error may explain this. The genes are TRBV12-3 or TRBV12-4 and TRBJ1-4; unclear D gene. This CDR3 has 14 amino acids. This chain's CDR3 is CASSLYTTNEKLFF. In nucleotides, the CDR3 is TGTGCAAGCAGTCTATATACAACTAATGAAAAACTGTTTTTT.

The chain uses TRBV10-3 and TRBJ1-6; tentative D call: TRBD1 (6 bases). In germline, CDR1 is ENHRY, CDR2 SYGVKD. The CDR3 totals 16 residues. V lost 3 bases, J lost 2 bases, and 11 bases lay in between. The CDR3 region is CAISEQGGTYNSPLHF. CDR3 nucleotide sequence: TGTGCCATCAGTGAACAGGGAGGCACCTATAATTCACCCCTCCACTTT.

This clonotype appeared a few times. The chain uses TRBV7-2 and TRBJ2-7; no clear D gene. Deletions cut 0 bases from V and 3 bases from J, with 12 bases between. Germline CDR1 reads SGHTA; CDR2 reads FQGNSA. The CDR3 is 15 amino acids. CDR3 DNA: TGTGCCAGCAGCTTAGCTCACGGAACTTTCTACGAGCAGTACGTC. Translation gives CASSLAHGTFYEQYV.

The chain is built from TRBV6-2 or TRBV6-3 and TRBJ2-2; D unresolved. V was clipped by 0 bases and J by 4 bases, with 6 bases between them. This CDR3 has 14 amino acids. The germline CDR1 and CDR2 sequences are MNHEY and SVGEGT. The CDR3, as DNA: TGTGCCAGCAGTTACTCCTCGCCCACCGGGGAGCTGTTTTTT. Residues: CASSYSSPTGELFF.

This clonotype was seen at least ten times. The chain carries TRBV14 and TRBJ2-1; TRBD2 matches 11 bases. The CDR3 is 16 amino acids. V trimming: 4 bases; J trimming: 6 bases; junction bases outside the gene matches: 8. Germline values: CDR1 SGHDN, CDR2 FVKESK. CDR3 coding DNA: TGTGCCAGCAGCCGAGGGTTACTAGCGGGGGCCAATGAGCAGTTCTTC. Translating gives CASSRGLLAGANEQFF. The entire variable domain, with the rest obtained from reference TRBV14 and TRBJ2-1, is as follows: EAGVTQFPSHSVIEKGQTVTLRCDPISGHDNLYWYRRVMGKEIKFLLHFVKESKQDESGMPNNRFLAERTGGTYSTLKVQPAELEDSGVYFCASSRGLLAGANEQFFGPGTRLTVL.

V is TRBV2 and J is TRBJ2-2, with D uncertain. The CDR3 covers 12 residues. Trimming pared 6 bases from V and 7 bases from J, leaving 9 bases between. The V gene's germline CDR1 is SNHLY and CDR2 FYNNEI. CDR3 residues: CASRWGNGELFF. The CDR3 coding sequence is TGTGCCAGCAGGTGGGGAAACGGGGAGCTGTTTTTT.

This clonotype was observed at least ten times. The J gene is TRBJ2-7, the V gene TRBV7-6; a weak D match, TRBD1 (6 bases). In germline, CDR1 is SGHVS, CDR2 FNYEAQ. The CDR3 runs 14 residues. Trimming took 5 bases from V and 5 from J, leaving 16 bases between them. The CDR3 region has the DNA TGTGCCAGCAGCACCACGACAGGCCCCCACGAGCAGTACTTC. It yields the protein CASSTTTGPHEQYF.

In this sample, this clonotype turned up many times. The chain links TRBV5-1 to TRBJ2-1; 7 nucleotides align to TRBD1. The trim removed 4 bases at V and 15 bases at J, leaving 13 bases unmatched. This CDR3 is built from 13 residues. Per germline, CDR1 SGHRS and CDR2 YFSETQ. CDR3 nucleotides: TGCGCCAGCAGCCCAGACAGGGCTCTATTATGGTTCTTC. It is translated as CASSPDRALLWFF.

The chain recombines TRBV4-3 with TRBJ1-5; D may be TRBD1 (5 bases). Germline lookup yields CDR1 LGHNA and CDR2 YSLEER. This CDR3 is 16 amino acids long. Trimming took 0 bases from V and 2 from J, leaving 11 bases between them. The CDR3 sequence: CASSQDRRARNQPQHF. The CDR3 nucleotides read TGCGCCAGCAGCCAAGATCGCAGGGCCCGCAATCAGCCCCAGCATTTT.

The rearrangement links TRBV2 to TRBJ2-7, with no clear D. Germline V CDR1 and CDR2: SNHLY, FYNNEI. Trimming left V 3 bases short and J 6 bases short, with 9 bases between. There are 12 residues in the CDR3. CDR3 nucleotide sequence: TGTGCCAGCAGTGATTTTGTTTCCGAGCAGTACGTC. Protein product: CASSDFVSEQYV.

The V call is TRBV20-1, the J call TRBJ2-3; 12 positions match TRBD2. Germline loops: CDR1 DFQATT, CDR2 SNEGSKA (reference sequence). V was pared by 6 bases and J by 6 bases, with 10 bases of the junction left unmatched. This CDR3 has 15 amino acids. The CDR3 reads CSATLAGGVQDTQYF. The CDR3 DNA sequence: TGCAGTGCCACACTAGCGGGGGGCGTTCAGGATACGCAGTATTTT.

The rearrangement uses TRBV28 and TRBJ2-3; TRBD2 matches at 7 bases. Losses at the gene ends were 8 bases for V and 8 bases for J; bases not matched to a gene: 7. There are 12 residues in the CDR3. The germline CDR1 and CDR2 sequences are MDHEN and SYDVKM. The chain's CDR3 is CASGTKYLTQYF. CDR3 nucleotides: TGTGCCAGCGGGACTAAGTACCTTACGCAGTATTTT. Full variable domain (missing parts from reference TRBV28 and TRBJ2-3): DVKVTQSSRYLVKRTGEKVFLECVQDMDHENMFWYRQDPGLGLRLIYFSYDVKMKEKGDIPEGYSVSREKKERFSLILESASTNQTSMYLCASGTKYLTQYFGPGTRLTVL.

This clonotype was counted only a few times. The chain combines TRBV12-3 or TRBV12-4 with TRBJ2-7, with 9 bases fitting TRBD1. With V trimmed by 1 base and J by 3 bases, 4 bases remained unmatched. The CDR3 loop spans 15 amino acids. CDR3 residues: CASSLGGQGNYEQYF. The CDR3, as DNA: TGTGCCAGCAGTTTAGGAGGACAGGGGAACTACGAGCAGTACTTC.

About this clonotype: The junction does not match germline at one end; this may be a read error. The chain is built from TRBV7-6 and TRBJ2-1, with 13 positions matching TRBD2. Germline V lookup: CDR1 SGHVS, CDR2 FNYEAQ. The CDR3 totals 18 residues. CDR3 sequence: CASSLRLAGGPLYNEKFF. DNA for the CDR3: TGTGCCAGCAGCTTGAGACTAGCGGGGGGCCCCCTTTACAATGAGAAGTTCTTC.

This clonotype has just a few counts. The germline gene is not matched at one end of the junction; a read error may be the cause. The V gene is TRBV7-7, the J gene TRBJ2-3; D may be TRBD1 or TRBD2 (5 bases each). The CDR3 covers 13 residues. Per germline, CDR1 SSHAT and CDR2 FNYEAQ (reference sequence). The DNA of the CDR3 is TGTGCTAGCAGCTTAGGGTCGAGGGACCCGCAGTATTTT. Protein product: CASSLGSRDPQYF. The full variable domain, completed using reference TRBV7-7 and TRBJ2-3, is GAGVSQSPRYKVTKRGQDVTLRCDPISSHATLYWYQQALGQGPEFLTYFNYEAQPDKSGLPSDRFSAERPEGSISTLTIQRTEQRDSAMYRCASSLGSRDPQYFGPGTRLTVL.

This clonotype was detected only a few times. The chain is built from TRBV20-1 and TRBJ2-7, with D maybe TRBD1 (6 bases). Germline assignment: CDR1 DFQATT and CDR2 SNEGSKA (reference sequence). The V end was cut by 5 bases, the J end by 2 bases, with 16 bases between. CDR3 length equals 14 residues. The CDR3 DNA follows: TGCAGTGCTCTTACCGGGACAACGACCTACGAGCAGTACTTC. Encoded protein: CSALTGTTTYEQYF.

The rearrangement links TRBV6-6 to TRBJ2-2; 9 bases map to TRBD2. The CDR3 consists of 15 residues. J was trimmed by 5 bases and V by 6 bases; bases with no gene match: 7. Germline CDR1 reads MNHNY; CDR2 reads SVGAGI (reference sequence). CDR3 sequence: CASSARGGATGELFF. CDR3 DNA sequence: TGTGCCAGCAGCGCCCGCGGGGGGGCTACCGGGGAGCTGTTTTTT.